The 22 T cell receptor beta chains in this list originate from one sample, sequenced in a study of control samples from healthy donors and cancer patients (dated by TCRdb to 2019 to 2021). The library was generated by the immunoSEQ multiplex PCR assay. TCRdb holds this immuneACCESS table with in-frame rearrangements only. Some clones are missing; in checked studies, unresolved V genes explain under half, and the rest has no known cause. This sample has more than 85,000 clones in its table, and around 88% of those were observed once. The ten largest clones add up to 17% of the sample. Sequenced material: blood. The receptors shown here come from a woman in her forties or fifties in good health.

This chain links TRBV10-3 with TRBJ1-5; 8 bases map to TRBD1. Germline V CDR1 and CDR2: ENHRY, SYGVKD. The CDR3 contains 14 residues. The V gene end was trimmed by 3 bases and the J gene end by 4 bases; junction bases not matched to a gene: 2. CDR3 nucleotide sequence: TGTGCCATCAGTGACAGGGGGCAAAATCAGCCCCAGCATTTT. It specifies CAISDRGQNQPQHF.

The chain couples TRBV5-4 to TRBJ2-3; D is uncertain. CDR1 and CDR2 (germline): SGHNT, YYREEE (reference sequence). V lost 0 bases and J lost 5, with 7 bases in between. The CDR3 has 13 residues. CDR3 region: CASSLVWEDTQYF. The DNA for the CDR3 is TGTGCCAGCAGCTTGGTCTGGGAAGATACGCAGTATTTT.

The chain couples TRBV7-2 to TRBJ1-3; D ambiguous. Germline V gene data show CDR1 as SGHTA and CDR2 as FQGNSA. Trimming cost V 5 bases and J 0 bases, with 2 bases left between them. This CDR3 region has 12 residues. Here the CDR3 reads CASSRSGNTIYF. DNA for the CDR3: TGTGCCAGCAGCCGCTCTGGAAACACCATATATTTT.

This chain uses TRBV18 with TRBJ1-4; D is uncertain. CDR1 is KGHSH and CDR2 is LQKENI in the germline V gene. The CDR3 contains 15 residues. Trimming stripped 3 bases from V and 3 bases from J, with 11 bases between. The chain's CDR3 is CASSPSTQPNEKLFF. The CDR3 nucleotides are TGTGCCAGCTCACCCTCGACGCAGCCTAATGAAAAACTGTTTTTT.

The chain is built from TRBV6-2 or TRBV6-3 and TRBJ1-5; D unclear. V was clipped by 2 bases and J by 0 bases, with 8 bases between them. The CDR3 is made up of 15 amino acids. CDR1 MNHEY and CDR2 SVGEGT come from the germline V gene. The chain's CDR3 is CASSYGTYSNQPQHF. The DNA for the CDR3 is TGTGCCAGCAGTTACGGTACATATAGCAATCAGCCCCAGCATTTT.

V and J are TRBV12-3 or TRBV12-4 and TRBJ2-3; D unclear. This CDR3 has 13 residues. V was cut by 6 bases and J by 2 bases, with 9 bases left in between. The CDR3 sequence is CASRPRDTDTQYF. CDR3 nucleotide sequence: TGTGCCAGCAGGCCTAGGGACACAGATACGCAGTATTTT.

This sequence joins TRBV6-5 and TRBJ1-5; the D is unclear. V gave up 0 bases and J gave up 2 bases, with 8 bases separating them. This CDR3 is built from 15 residues. CDR1 is MNHEY and CDR2 is SVGAGI in the germline V gene. The CDR3 region has the DNA TGTGCCAGCAGTTACTCACCGGTGGGCAATCAGCCCCAGCATTTT. As protein: CASSYSPVGNQPQHF.

The chain combines TRBV7-3 with TRBJ2-7; D unresolved. The CDR3 consists of 12 residues. V gave up 3 bases and J gave up 6 bases, with 9 bases separating them. Per germline, CDR1 SGHTA and CDR2 FQGTGA. CDR3: CASSFGGTEQYF. The CDR3 coding sequence is TGTGCCAGCAGCTTCGGTGGAACCGAGCAGTACTTC.

The chain combines TRBV27 with TRBJ1-5; D gene unclear. This CDR3 contains 12 residues. Germline values: CDR1 MNHEY, CDR2 SMNVEV (reference sequence). The V gene lost 6 bases and the J gene lost 3 bases, with 6 bases spanning the gap. The CDR3 sequence is CASSPPNQPQHF. The CDR3 nucleotides read TGTGCCAGCAGCCCGCCCAATCAGCCCCAGCATTTT.

The rearrangement joins TRBV24-1 to TRBJ1-2; tentatively, D is TRBD1 (6 bases). The CDR3 totals 14 residues. Germline V lookup: CDR1 KGHDR, CDR2 SFDVKD. V dropped 5 bases and J dropped 2 bases, with 11 bases sitting between them. In DNA form, the CDR3 reads TGTGCCACCAGTGGACAGGTGCGGAACTATGGCTACACCTTC. Amino acids: CATSGQVRNYGYTF.

This clone was detected once. The CDR3 spells CASSLVPGQGSYEQYF. CDR3 nucleotides: TGTGCCAGCAGCCTAGTCCCGGGACAGGGATCCTACGAGCAGTACTTC. This sequence joins TRBV7-7 and TRBJ2-7; 9 bases agree with TRBD1. The germline CDR1 and CDR2 sequences are SSHAT and FNYEAQ (reference sequence). J gave up 1 base and V 5 bases, and 9 bases lay outside the gene matches. The CDR3 totals 16 residues.

The rearrangement uses TRBV18 and TRBJ2-2; unclear D gene. Germline CDR1 is KGHSH and CDR2 is LQKENI. Trimming removed 2 bases at V and 0 bases at J, with 10 bases between. CDR3 size: 16 residues. The CDR3 here is CASSPSSKSNTGELFF. For the CDR3, the DNA is TGTGCCAGCTCACCATCGTCTAAATCGAACACCGGGGAGCTGTTTTTT.

This clone occurred once. The V gene is TRBV5-6, the J gene TRBJ2-5; 8 bases are a match to TRBD1. After removal of 5 bases from V and 2 bases from J, the junction contained 5 bases not matched to a gene. Germline V CDR1 and CDR2: SGHDT, YYEEEE. This CDR3 region has 14 residues. DNA of the CDR3: TGTGCCAGCAGTTATCAGGGGGCGCAAGAGACCCAGTACTTC. This sequence encodes CASSYQGAQETQYF.

The genes are TRBV15 and TRBJ1-4, with TRBD1 identical over 8 bases. This CDR3 has 12 amino acids. The V gene's germline CDR1 is LNHNV and CDR2 YYDKDF (reference sequence). V was pared by 5 bases and J by 10 bases, with 3 bases of the junction left unmatched. The CDR3 DNA reads TGTGCCACCAGCGGGACAGGCGGAAAACTGTTTTTT. Residues: CATSGTGGKLFF.

V usage is TRBV18 and J usage is TRBJ1-1; 12 bases are a match to TRBD1. CDR1 is KGHSH and CDR2 is LQKENI in the germline V gene. V was pared by 5 bases and J by 0 bases, with 13 bases of the junction left unmatched. The CDR3 length is 19 residues. The CDR3 nucleotides are TGTGCCAGCTCATCATTAGGGACAGGGGGCTTAGCCATGAACACTGAAGCTTTCTTT. Its protein product is CASSSLGTGGLAMNTEAFF.

The chain carries TRBV7-9 and TRBJ2-1; D unresolved. This CDR3 region has 15 residues. In germline, CDR1 is SEHNR, CDR2 FQNEAQ (reference sequence). V lost 1 base and J 7 bases, leaving 14 bases between the germline ends. The CDR3 is CASSLVELALNEQFF. As DNA, the CDR3 is TGTGCCAGCAGCTTAGTGGAGTTAGCATTGAATGAGCAGTTCTTC.

The chain combines TRBV6-5 with TRBJ1-1, with 8 bases matching TRBD1. Trimming at V came to 2 bases and at J to 4 bases, leaving 3 bases not matched to a gene. This CDR3 is 14 amino acids long. The germline V gene encodes CDR1 MNHEY and CDR2 SVGAGI. CDR3 sequence: CASSYQDRATEAFF. CDR3 in DNA: TGTGCCAGCAGTTACCAGGACAGGGCCACTGAAGCTTTCTTT.

This clone has only a few counts. J is TRBJ2-2 and V is TRBV5-1; no firm D call. The V and J ends lost 0 bases and 5 bases respectively, with 5 bases between them. Germline V gene data show CDR1 as SGHRS and CDR2 as YFSETQ. There are 13 residues in the CDR3. DNA for the CDR3: TGCGCCAGCAGCTTGGGTCCGACCGGGGAGCTGTTTTTT. Translating gives CASSLGPTGELFF.

The chain joins TRBV5-1 to TRBJ2-5; 7 positions agree with TRBD1. From germline, CDR1 is SGHRS and CDR2 YFSETQ. The CDR3 is 13 amino acids. V gave up 4 bases and J gave up 4 bases; unmatched junction bases: 4. CDR3 nucleotides: TGCGCCAGCAGCGAGGGGGCGGGAGAGACCCAGTACTTC. Amino acid sequence: CASSEGAGETQYF.

The chain recombines TRBV19 with TRBJ2-1, with a weak D call TRBD1 (6 bases). Trimming took 4 bases from V and 12 from J, leaving 16 bases between them. The germline V gene has CDR1 LNHDA and CDR2 SQIVND (reference sequence). The CDR3 contains 13 residues. CDR3 nucleotide sequence: TGTGCCAGTAGTAACAAACAGGGTTTGGGGCAGTTCTTC. Its translation is CASSNKQGLGQFF.

The rearrangement joins TRBV15 to TRBJ2-3; 14 positions agree with TRBD2. This CDR3 has 15 residues. The ends lost 5 bases at V and 5 bases at J; junction bases unmatched: 3. CDR1 is LNHNV, CDR2 YYDKDF, per germline (reference sequence). CDR3 sequence (DNA): TGTGCCACCAGCGGGGGGACTAGCGGGAGAGATACGCAGTATTTT. This translates into CATSGGTSGRDTQYF. Filled out from reference TRBV15 and TRBJ2-3, the complete variable domain reads DAMVIQNPRYQVTQFGKPVTLSCSQTLNHNVMYWYQQKSSQAPKLLFHYYDKDFNNEADTPDNFQSRRPNTSFCFLDIRSPGLGDTAMYLCATSGGTSGRDTQYFGPGTRLTVL.

Only one count was recorded for this clone. The chain recombines TRBV6-5 with TRBJ2-4, with D perhaps given as TRBD1 or TRBD2 (6 bases each). The CDR3 is 14 amino acids. Between the trimmed V and J ends, which lost 6 bases and 6 bases, there was a span of 15 bases. The germline V gene encodes CDR1 MNHEY and CDR2 SVGAGI. The CDR3, as DNA: TGTGCCAGCAGCCACGGGGGCCTGGGAAACATTCAGTACTTC. It codes for CASSHGGLGNIQYF.